This TCR beta chain was captured by sequencing in a study of T cell repertoires in cytomegalovirus infection. The wider study: As its CMV epitopes, the study selected recently identified HLA-C-restricted and well-studied HLA-B-restricted targets. The study, taken as a whole, reports: In two of eight donors, the top clonotype was HLA-C-restricted CMV-specific.

V was clipped by 4 bases and J by 3 bases; unmatched bases: 4. This CDR3 comprises 16 residues. Per germline, CDR1 SGHTA and CDR2 FQGNSA. Remarks on this clonotype: The antigen is unknown.

TCRdb re-called the reads through MiXCR, storing one row per CDR3 protein. The sample comprises 450,000 to 600,000 distinct CDR3 sequences, around 30% of which are singletons, and around a sixth rests with the top ten. The rearrangement joins TRBV7-2 to TRBJ2-5, with 14 bases aligning to TRBD2. This clonotype was sampled from a human donor in good health (CMV status not recorded). Some clones in this sample may be carry-over from other donors' samples. The sample in question was cultured PBMCs, obtained from culture after CMV antigen stimulation. The CDR3: CASSSRLAGGEETQYF. The CDR3 region has the DNA TGTGCCAGCAGCTCGCGACTAGCGGGAGGGGAAGAGACCCAGTACTTC.